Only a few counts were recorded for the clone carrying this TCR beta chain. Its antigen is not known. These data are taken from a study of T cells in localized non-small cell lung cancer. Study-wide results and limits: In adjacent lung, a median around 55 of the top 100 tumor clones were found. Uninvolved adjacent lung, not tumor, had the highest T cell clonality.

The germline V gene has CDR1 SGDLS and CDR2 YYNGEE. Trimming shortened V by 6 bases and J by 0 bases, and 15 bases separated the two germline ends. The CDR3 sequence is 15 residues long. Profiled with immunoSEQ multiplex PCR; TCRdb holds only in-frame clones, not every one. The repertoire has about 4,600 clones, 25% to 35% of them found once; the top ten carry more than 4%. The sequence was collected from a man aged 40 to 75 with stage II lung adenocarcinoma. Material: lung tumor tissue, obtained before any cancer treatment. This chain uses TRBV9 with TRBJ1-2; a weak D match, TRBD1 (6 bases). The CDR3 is CASNLEQGANYGYTF. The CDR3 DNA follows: TGTGCCAGCAATCTGGAACAGGGAGCTAACTATGGCTACACCTTC. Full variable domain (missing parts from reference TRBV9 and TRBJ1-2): DSGVTQTPKHLITATGQRVTLRCSPRSGDLSVYWYQQSLDQGLQFLIQYYNGEERAKGNILERFSAQQFPDLHSELNLSSLELGDSALYFCASNLEQGANYGYTFGSGTRLTVV.